Here is one T cell receptor beta chain with its context. Its antigen is unidentified. Sorted subsets were CFSE-labeled and cultured roughly five days with allogeneic dendritic cells. Memory T cells were CD45RO+, naive were CD45RA+, sorted by FACS. The data belong to a study of regulatory dendritic cells for organ transplantation. Study-wide context: Day 6 dendritic cell cultures were stimulated with LPS. Study results and caveats: The authors noted considerable between-person heterogeneity in alloreactive memory CD8+ cells.

Germline V gives CDR1 SGHTA, CDR2 FQGNSA. This CDR3 comprises 18 residues. The V gene end was trimmed by 3 bases and the J gene end by 9 bases; junction bases not matched to a gene: 18. The protocol was immunoSEQ multiplex PCR, while the TCRdb copy is restricted to in-frame clones and leaves out a portion. The profile shows 12,000 or so clones, 70% to 80% of them singletons. The rearrangement joins TRBV7-2 to TRBJ2-1, with TRBD2 identical over 9 bases. The TCR originated in a human donor in good health. Source material: naive CD4+ T cells from blood cultured with regulatory dendritic cells. Subset: CD45RA+ naive T cells. The CDR3 coding sequence is TGTGCCAGCAGCTTTAGACTCGGCGGGGGGGCTTTAAATAGTGAGCAGTTCTTC. It specifies CASSFRLGGGALNSEQFF.